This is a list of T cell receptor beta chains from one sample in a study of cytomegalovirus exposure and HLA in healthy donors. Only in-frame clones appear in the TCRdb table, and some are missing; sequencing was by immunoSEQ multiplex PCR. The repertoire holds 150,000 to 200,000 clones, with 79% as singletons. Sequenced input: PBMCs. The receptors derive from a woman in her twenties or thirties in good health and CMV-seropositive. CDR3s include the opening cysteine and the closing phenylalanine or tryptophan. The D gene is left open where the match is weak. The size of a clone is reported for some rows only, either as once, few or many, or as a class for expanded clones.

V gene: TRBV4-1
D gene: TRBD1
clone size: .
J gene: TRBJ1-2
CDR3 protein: CASSQPGQPSLGGYTF
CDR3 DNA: TGCGCCAGCAGCCAACCGGGACAGCCTTCCCTCGGGGGCTACACCTTC

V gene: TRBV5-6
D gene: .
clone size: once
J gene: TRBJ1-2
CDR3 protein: CASSPGQRNYGYTF
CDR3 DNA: TGTGCCAGCAGCCCAGGACAGCGTAACTATGGCTACACCTTC

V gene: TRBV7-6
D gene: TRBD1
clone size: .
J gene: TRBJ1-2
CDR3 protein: CASRHPPRDSIWLATF
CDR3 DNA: TGTGCCAGCAGGCATCCCCCCCGGGACAGTATATGGCTGGCCACCTTC

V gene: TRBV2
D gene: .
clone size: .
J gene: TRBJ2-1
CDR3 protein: CASGGLAGDEQFF
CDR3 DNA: TGTGCCAGCGGCGGCCTCGCGGGTGATGAGCAGTTCTTC

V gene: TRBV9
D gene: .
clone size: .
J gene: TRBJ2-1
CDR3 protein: CASSVAITLENEQFF
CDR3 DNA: TGTGCCAGCAGCGTAGCTATTACCCTTGAGAATGAGCAGTTCTTC

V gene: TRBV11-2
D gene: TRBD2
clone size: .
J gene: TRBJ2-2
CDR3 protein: CASNNAGGSGELFF
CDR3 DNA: TGTGCCAGCAACAACGCGGGGGGCTCCGGGGAGCTGTTTTTT

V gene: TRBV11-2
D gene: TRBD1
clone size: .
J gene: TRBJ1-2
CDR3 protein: CASSLVLTGDGYTF
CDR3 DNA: TGTGCCAGCAGCTTAGTGTTGACAGGGGATGGCTACACCTTC

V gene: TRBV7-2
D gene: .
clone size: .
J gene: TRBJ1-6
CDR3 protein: CASSLMDNYNSPLHF
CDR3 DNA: TGTGCCAGCAGCCTCATGGACAACTATAATTCACCCCTCCACTTT

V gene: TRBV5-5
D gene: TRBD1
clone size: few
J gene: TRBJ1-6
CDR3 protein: CASSLAVGTGRSPLHF
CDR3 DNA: TGTGCCAGCAGCTTGGCGGTGGGGACAGGTCGTTCACCCCTCCACTTT

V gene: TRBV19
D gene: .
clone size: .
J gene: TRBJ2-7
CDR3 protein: CASSIFGGDEQYF
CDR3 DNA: TGTGCCAGTAGTATTTTCGGAGGGGACGAGCAGTACTTC

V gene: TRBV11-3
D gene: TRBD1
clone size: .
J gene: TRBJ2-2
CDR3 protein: CASSLVGTGINTGELFF
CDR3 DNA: TGTGCCAGCAGCTTAGTGGGGACAGGGATTAACACCGGGGAGCTGTTTTTT

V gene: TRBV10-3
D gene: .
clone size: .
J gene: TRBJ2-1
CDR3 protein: CAISTTGTGYNEQFF
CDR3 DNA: TGTGCCATCAGTACTACCGGGACTGGCTACAATGAGCAGTTCTTC

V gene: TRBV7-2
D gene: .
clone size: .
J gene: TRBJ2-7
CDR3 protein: CASSTHRYYEQYF
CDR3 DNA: TGTGCCAGCAGCACCCACCGCTACTACGAGCAGTACTTC

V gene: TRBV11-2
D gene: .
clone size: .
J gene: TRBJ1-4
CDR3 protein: CASSLSQANEKLFF
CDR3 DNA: TGTGCCAGCAGCTTATCGCAGGCTAATGAAAAACTGTTTTTT

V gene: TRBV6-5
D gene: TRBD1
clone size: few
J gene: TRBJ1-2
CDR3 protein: CASRAGQGIYGYTF
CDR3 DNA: TGTGCCAGCAGAGCCGGACAGGGCATCTATGGCTACACCTTC

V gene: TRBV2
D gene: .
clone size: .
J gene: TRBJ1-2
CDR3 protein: CASSERGVGGYTF
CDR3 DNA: TGTGCCAGCAGTGAACGGGGAGTAGGGGGCTACACCTTC

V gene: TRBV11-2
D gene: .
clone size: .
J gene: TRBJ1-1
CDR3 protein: CASSLGRFGDTEAFF
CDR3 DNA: TGTGCCAGCAGCTTAGGAAGGTTTGGAGACACTGAAGCTTTCTTT

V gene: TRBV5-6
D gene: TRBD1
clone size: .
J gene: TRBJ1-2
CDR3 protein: CASSFLSRGLGYTF
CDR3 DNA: TGTGCCAGCAGCTTTCTCAGCAGGGGGTTAGGCTACACCTTC

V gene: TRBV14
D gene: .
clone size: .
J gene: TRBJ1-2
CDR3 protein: CASSQRLGSYGYTF
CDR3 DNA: TGTGCCAGCAGCCAGCGGCTAGGGAGCTATGGCTACACCTTC

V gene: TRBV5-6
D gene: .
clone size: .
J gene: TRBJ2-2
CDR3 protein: CASIKGAGGELFF
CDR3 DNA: TGTGCCAGCATCAAAGGGGCAGGCGGGGAGCTGTTTTTT

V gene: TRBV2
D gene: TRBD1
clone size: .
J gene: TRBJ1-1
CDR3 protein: CASSEKGGQGLEAFF
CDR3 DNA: TGTGCCAGCAGTGAAAAAGGGGGACAGGGCCTTGAAGCTTTCTTT

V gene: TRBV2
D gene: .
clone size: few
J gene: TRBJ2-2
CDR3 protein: CASSGSGTGELFF
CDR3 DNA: TGTGCCAGCAGCGGGAGCGGCACCGGGGAGCTGTTTTTT

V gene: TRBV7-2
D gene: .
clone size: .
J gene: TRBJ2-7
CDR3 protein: CASSLGSGYEQYF
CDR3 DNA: TGTGCCAGCAGCTTAGGTTCGGGGTACGAGCAGTACTTC

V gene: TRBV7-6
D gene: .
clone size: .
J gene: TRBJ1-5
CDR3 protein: CASSFAGDQPQHF
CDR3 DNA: TGTGCCAGCAGCTTTGCTGGAGATCAGCCCCAGCATTTT

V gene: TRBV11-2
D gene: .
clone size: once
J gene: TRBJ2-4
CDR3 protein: CASSSYNNQGAKNIQYF
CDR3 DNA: TGTGCCAGCAGCTCATATAACAACCAGGGGGCCAAAAACATTCAGTACTTC

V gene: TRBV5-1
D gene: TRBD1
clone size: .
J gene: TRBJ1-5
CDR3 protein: CASSYTGGRQPQHF
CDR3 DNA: TGCGCCAGCAGCTATACAGGGGGACGTCAGCCCCAGCATTTT

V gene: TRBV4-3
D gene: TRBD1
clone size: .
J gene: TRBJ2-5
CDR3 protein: CASSQDSYRGETQYF
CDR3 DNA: TGCGCCAGCAGCCAAGATTCATACAGGGGTGAGACCCAGTACTTC

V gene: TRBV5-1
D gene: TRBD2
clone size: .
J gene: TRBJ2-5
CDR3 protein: CASSLGLAGGGQETQYF
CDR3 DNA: TGCGCCAGCAGCTTGGGACTAGCGGGAGGTGGGCAAGAGACCCAGTACTTC

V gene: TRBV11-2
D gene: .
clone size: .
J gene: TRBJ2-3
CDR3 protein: CASSPSPGVSTDTQYF
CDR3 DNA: TGTGCCAGCAGCCCATCGCCCGGGGTTAGCACAGATACGCAGTATTTT

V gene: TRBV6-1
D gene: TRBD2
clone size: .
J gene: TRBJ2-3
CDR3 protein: CASSGGLAGGPRDVDTQYF
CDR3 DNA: TGTGCCAGCAGTGGGGGACTAGCGGGAGGGCCGAGGGATGTGGATACGCAGTATTTT

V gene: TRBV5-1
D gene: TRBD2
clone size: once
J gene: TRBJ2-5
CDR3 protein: CASRAEGLAGETQYF
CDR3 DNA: TGCGCCAGCAGGGCGGAGGGACTAGCAGGGGAGACCCAGTACTTC

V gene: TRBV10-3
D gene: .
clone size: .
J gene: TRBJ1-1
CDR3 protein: CAISEEYMNTEAFF
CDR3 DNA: TGTGCCATCAGTGAAGAGTATATGAACACTGAAGCTTTCTTT

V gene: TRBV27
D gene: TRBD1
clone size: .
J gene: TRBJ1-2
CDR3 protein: CASSRQGQGVFYGYTF
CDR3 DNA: TGTGCCAGCAGCCGTCAAGGACAGGGAGTTTTTTATGGCTACACCTTC

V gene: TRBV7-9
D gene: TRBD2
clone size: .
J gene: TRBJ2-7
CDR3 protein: CASRGGVDEQYF
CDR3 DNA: TGTGCCAGTCGGGGGGGAGTGGACGAGCAGTACTTC

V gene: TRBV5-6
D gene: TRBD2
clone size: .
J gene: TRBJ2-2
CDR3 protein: CASSRGLAANTGELFF
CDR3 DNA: TGTGCCAGCAGCCGTGGACTAGCGGCGAACACCGGGGAGCTGTTTTTT

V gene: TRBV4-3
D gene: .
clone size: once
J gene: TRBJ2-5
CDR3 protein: CASSQVIGLRETQYF
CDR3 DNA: TGCGCCAGCAGCCAAGTGATCGGGTTACGAGAGACCCAGTACTTC

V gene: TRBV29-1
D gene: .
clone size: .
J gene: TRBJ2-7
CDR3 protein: CSVEGETGTYEQYF
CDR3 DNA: TGCAGCGTTGAAGGGGAGACAGGAACTTACGAGCAGTACTTC

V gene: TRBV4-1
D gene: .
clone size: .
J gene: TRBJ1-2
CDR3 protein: CASSQGPQGSYGYTF
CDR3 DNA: TGCGCCAGCAGCCAAGGACCCCAGGGGAGCTATGGCTACACCTTC

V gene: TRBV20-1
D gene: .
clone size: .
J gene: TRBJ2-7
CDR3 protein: CSAQPRYEQYF
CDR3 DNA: TGCAGTGCCCAACCTCGGTACGAGCAGTACTTC

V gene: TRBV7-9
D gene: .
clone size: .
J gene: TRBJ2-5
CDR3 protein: CSSSFALLDSDETQYF
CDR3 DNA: TGTTCCAGCAGCTTCGCGCTATTGGACAGTGATGAGACCCAGTACTTC

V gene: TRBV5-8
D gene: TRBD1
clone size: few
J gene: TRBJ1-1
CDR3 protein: CASSSPQGFLDTEAFF
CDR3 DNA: TGTGCCAGCAGCTCGCCACAGGGGTTTCTCGACACTGAAGCTTTCTTT

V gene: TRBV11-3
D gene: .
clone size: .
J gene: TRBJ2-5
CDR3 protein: CAIRYQETQYF
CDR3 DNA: TGTGCCATCCGGTACCAAGAGACCCAGTACTTC

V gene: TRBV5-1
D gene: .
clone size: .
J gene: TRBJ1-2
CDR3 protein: CASSLGTSVQGYTF
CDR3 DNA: .

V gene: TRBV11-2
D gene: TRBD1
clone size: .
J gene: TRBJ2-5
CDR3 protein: CASSLDSDRALQETQYF
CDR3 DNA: TGTGCCAGCAGCTTAGACTCCGACAGGGCTCTACAAGAGACCCAGTACTTC

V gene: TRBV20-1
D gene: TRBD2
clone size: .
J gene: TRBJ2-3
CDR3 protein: CSARRGAQYF
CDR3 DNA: TGCAGTGCCAGACGGGGGGCGCAGTATTTT

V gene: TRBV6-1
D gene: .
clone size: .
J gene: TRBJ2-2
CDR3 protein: CASSEGGDSTGELFF
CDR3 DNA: TGTGCCAGCAGTGAAGGGGGGGACAGCACCGGGGAGCTGTTTTTT

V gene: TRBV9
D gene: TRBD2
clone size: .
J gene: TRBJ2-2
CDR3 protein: CASSQTTSVTGELFF
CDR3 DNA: TGTGCCAGCAGCCAAACGACTAGCGTCACCGGGGAGCTGTTTTTT

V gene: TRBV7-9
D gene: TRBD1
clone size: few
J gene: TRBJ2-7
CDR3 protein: CASSPEPGRGRFEQYF
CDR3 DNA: TGTGCCAGCAGCCCAGAGCCGGGCAGGGGGCGCTTCGAGCAGTACTTC

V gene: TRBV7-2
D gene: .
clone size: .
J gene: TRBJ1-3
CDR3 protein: CASSSGSVGTIYF
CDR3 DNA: TGTGCCAGCAGTTCGGGGTCGGTGGGCACCATATATTTT

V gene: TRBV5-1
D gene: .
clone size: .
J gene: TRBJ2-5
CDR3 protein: CASSWGAGQTQETQYF
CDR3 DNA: TGCGCCAGCAGCTGGGGGGCGGGACAGACACAAGAGACCCAGTACTTC

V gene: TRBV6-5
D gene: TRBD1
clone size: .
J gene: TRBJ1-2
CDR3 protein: CASSSWTGGDYGYTF
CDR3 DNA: TGTGCCAGCAGTTCTTGGACAGGGGGCGACTATGGCTACACCTTC

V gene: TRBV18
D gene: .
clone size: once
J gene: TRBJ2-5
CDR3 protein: CASSPQGDGETQYF
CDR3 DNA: TGTGCCAGCTCACCACAGGGGGACGGGGAGACCCAGTACTTC

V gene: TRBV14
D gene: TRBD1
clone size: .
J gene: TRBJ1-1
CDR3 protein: CASSQDLILRDRGLSGEAFF
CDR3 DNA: TGTGCCAGCAGCCAAGATCTAATTCTCCGGGACAGGGGGCTCTCTGGTGAAGCTTTCTTT